This T cell receptor beta chain is drawn from a study of graft-versus-host responses after intestinal transplantation (dated by TCRdb to about 2021). Notes on the research overall: The transplants that recipients got were multivisceral, liver-intestinal, or isolated intestinal. Anti-thymocyte globulin induction was given to all recipients, followed by maintenance tacrolimus and steroids for approximately three years. After intestinal transplantation, graft-versus-host and host-versus-graft alloreactive T cell clones were followed in the graft, circulation and bone marrow using bulk TCR-beta CDR3 sequencing. To identify alloreactive clones, pre-transplant mixed lymphocyte reaction products were sequenced and then compared with unstimulated pre-transplant donor and recipient T cells. A cohort of 20 to 25 intestinal transplant recipients, including one retransplant, was enrolled, and a few patients lacking pretransplant specimens were excluded. A peak of at least 4% donor T cells among recipient peripheral blood mononuclear cells was the definition used for donor T cell macrochimerism. Instead of going to the commercial service, samples from a few later patients were sequenced in-house on an Illumina MiSeq and processed with MiXCR.

Including cysteine and phenylalanine, the CDR3 has 16 amino acids. Just CDR3 DNA is preserved here, 48 bases in frame from base 1. The germline V gene gives CDR1 as SGDLS and CDR2 as YYNGEE. V was cut back by 0 bases and J by 3 bases, leaving a gap of 13 bases between them. The time point label of this sample denotes: cells obtained before transplantation from donor or recipient. Mixed lymphocyte reactions plated around 200,000 CFSE-labeled pre-transplant responders with around 200,000 irradiated violet-dye-labeled stimulators and were cultured for about 6 days. Proliferating CD3+CD4+CFSE-low and CD3+CD8+CFSE-low responder cells were FACS-sorted on a BD Influx sorter after the mixed lymphocyte reaction. General conclusions and limits of the study: Early after transplant, peak levels of circulating GvH clones were associated with declines in HvG clones. GvH clones were found in recipient bone marrow, and some of the GvH clones appeared earlier in ileal mucosa or blood, which is consistent with an intestinal mucosal origin. Conclusions were limited by the relatively low number and heterogeneity of intestinal transplant patients. In the allografts of patients with donor T cell macrochimerism, GvH to HvG T cell clonal ratios were high.

The library was obtained by the immunoSEQ multiplex PCR assay. For most patients, genomic DNA was isolated using the Qiagen DNeasy Blood and Tissue Kit and was shipped frozen to Adaptive Biotechnologies for TCR sequencing. For most patients, high-throughput TCR-beta CDR3 sequencing of genomic DNA was performed by Adaptive Biotechnologies. The original methods were these. Adaptive's ImmunoSEQ software supplied the TCR sequencing data for about 18 patients, while MiXCR and VDJtools were used to process a few other patients. CD4 versus CD8 sorting errors were corrected by removing sequences found in both subsets at a frequency ratio below 5:1. Because the origin of CDR3 nucleotide sequences shared between donor and recipient could not be assigned, those sequences were removed. Alloreactive clones required at least 2-fold expansion over unstimulated cells and minimum CFSE-low frequency of 0.002% (template counts) or 0.001% (read counts). Mappable clones were those detected in sequenced pre-transplant spleen, lymph node, or MLR CFSE-low populations of the donor or recipient. Cumulative frequency of alloreactive clones was calculated as a percentage of all sequences weighted by copy number. The clones in this table, taken by TCRdb from immuneACCESS, are in-frame only. Not every clone is retained; where verified, under half of the shortfall comes from an unresolved V gene, and the cause of the rest is unknown. The D gene and trimming were derived from the DNA, and the V and J assignments and clone size from that table. This sample lists approximately 21,000 clones; just under 45% were detected once. Over 1.1% of the sample lies in the top ten.

Of note for this clone: Base-call qualities are not available, and no considerably larger clone is one nucleotide away.

The chain employs TRBV9 and TRBJ2-1, with the D call perhaps TRBD1 or TRBD2, each one matching 6 bases. This clonotype originated in a human patient who was an organ donor for intestinal transplantation. This sample comprised alloreactive CD8+ T cells from a mixed lymphocyte reaction culture, obtained before transplantation. Explained via the paper, the cell subset or site label denotes: CFSE-low proliferating T cells sorted from approximately six-day pre-transplant mixed lymphocyte reaction (GvH or HvG direction). The CDR3 reads as follows: CASSVEEGGYYNEQFF. The bases read TGTGCCAGCAGCGTAGAGGAGGGGGGTTACTACAATGAGCAGTTCTTC. Reference TRBV9 and TRBJ2-1 proteins supply the regions before and after the CDR3; the full variable domain is: DSGVTQTPKHLITATGQRVTLRCSPRSGDLSVYWYQQSLDQGLQFLIQYYNGEERAKGNILERFSAQQFPDLHSELNLSSLELGDSALYFCASSVEEGGYYNEQFFGPGTRLTVL.